These 18 T cell receptor beta chains were sequenced from one sample in a study of blood T cell repertoires in COVID-19 (dated by TCRdb to about 2020). Libraries came from the immunoSEQ multiplex PCR assay. TCRdb holds this immuneACCESS table with in-frame rearrangements only. Some clones are missing; in checked studies, unresolved V genes explain under half, and the rest has no known cause. In this sample the table shows about 79,000 clones, 80% to 90% of which occur a single time. The ten most abundant clones make up roughly 13% of the sample. Sequencing input: peripheral blood. These receptors all come from a man in his 70s with active or convalescent COVID-19.

This chain joins TRBV19 and TRBJ1-1; no definite D call. Germline lookup yields CDR1 LNHDA and CDR2 SQIVND (reference sequence). V lost 3 bases and J 1 base, leaving 21 bases between the germline ends. CDR3 size: 18 residues. The CDR3 is CASSMDRRGEEGNTEAFF. In DNA, the CDR3 is TGTGCCAGTAGTATGGATCGTCGCGGGGAGGAGGGGAACACTGAAGCTTTCTTT.

The chain combines TRBV25-1 with TRBJ1-3; D unclear. V lost 3 bases, J lost 0 bases, and 9 bases lay in between. Germline values: CDR1 MGHDK, CDR2 SYGVNS. This CDR3 is built from 15 residues. The CDR3 DNA reads TGTGCCAGCAGTGAGGACTTACACTCTGGAAACACCATATATTTT. It specifies CASSEDLHSGNTIYF. Supplemented by reference TRBV25-1 and TRBJ1-3, the full variable domain reads EADIYQTPRYLVIGTGKKITLECSQTMGHDKMYWYQQDPGMELHLIHYSYGVNSTEKGDLSSESTVSRIRTEHFPLTLESARPSHTSQYLCASSEDLHSGNTIYFGEGSWLTVV.

The rearrangement joins TRBV7-2 to TRBJ2-2, with TRBD1 matching over 11 bases. After removal of 7 bases from V and 4 bases from J, the junction contained 8 bases not matched to a gene. CDR1 and CDR2 (germline): SGHTA, FQGNSA. The CDR3 totals 16 residues. The CDR3 spells CASTLDRGRSTGELFF. CDR3 DNA sequence: TGTGCCAGCACCCTGGACAGGGGGCGAAGCACCGGGGAGCTGTTTTTT.

V gene TRBV4-1 combines with J gene TRBJ1-1; D unclear. The CDR3 spans 13 residues. V lost 2 bases to trimming and J lost 11 bases, with 15 bases between them. CDR1 is MGHRA, CDR2 YSYEKL, per germline. In DNA, the CDR3 is TGCGCCAGCAGCCAACCGTCGGGAGGCCGGGCTTTCTTT. Translated: CASSQPSGGRAFF.

With respect to this clone: The junction shows a germline mismatch at one end, possibly a read error. J is TRBJ1-4 and V is TRBV5-6, with 7 bases identical to TRBD1. Per the germline V gene, CDR1 is SGHDT and CDR2 is YYEEEE. The CDR3 runs to 14 residues. CDR3 region: CASSLLGTADSGVF. The CDR3, as DNA: TGTGCCAGCAGCCTATTAGGGACAGCCGATTCTGGGGTTTTT.

The CDR3 is CSALDTTGVGYGYTF. In nucleotides, the CDR3 is TGCAGCGCACTGGATACGACAGGGGTGGGCTATGGCTACACCTTC. V and J are TRBV29-1 and TRBJ1-2; 8 nucleotides agree with TRBD1. CDR1 and CDR2 from the germline V gene are SQVTM and ANQGSEA. Trimming removed 7 bases from V and 4 bases from J; junction bases left unmatched: 14. The CDR3 is 15 amino acids.

The genes are TRBV28 and TRBJ1-5; D may be TRBD1 (6 bases). This CDR3 contains 14 residues. The germline V gene encodes CDR1 MDHEN and CDR2 SYDVKM. V lost 5 bases to trimming and J lost 4 bases, with 12 bases between them. The CDR3 DNA follows: TGTGCCAGCAGTACCTGGACAGAAAATCAGCCCCAGCATTTT. It is translated as CASSTWTENQPQHF.

The chain combines TRBV7-2 with TRBJ1-1; D not resolved. CDR1 is SGHTA, CDR2 FQGNSA, per germline. This CDR3 has 9 residues. In nucleotides, the CDR3 is TGTGCGGCGGGGACTGAAGCTTTCTTT. It codes for CAAGTEAFF.

This clone came up once. This sequence joins TRBV5-1 and TRBJ1-2; 9 positions match TRBD1. The germline V gene has CDR1 SGHRS and CDR2 YFSETQ. The CDR3 is 14 residues long. V lost 4 bases to trimming and J lost 5 bases; unmatched junction nucleotides: 6. The CDR3 DNA reads TGCGCCAGCAGCGCCTCGACAGGGGGGTATGGCTACACCTTC. This sequence encodes CASSASTGGYGYTF.

DNA for the CDR3: TGTGCCAGCAGTGAGTATCCAGGCAACTCTGGAAACACCATATATTTT. It translates to CASSEYPGNSGNTIYF. This chain uses TRBV6-1 with TRBJ1-3; D is uncertain. CDR1 and CDR2 from the germline V gene are MNHNS and SASEGT. V was clipped by 3 bases and J by 0 bases, with 12 bases between them. This CDR3 is built from 16 residues.

This chain connects TRBV6-6 to TRBJ1-5; D unresolved. Germline CDR1 and CDR2: MNHNY and SVGAGI (reference sequence). Trimming left V 0 bases short and J 7 bases short, with 10 bases between. This CDR3 has 14 amino acids. The CDR3 protein is CASSYSTGGQPQHF. The CDR3 DNA reads TGTGCCAGCAGTTACTCGACGGGCGGGCAGCCCCAGCATTTT.

The chain uses TRBV5-5 and TRBJ2-2; TRBD1 agrees at 7 bases. The V segment lost 4 bases and the J segment 6 bases; nucleotides outside the gene matches: 3. This CDR3 comprises 13 residues. Germline V gene sequence: CDR1 SGHKS, CDR2 YYEKEE (reference sequence). The CDR3 reads CASSITGAGELFF. The CDR3 DNA reads TGTGCCAGCAGCATAACAGGGGCCGGGGAGCTGTTTTTT.

The rearrangement joins TRBV7-3 to TRBJ1-1; D may be TRBD1 (6 bases). This CDR3 has 12 amino acids. Germline CDR1 and CDR2: SGHTA and FQGTGA. V was cut by 4 bases and J by 10 bases, with 13 bases left in between. CDR3 DNA sequence: TGTGCCAGCAGCTCCCAGACAGGCGCAGCTTTCTTT. The encoded protein is CASSSQTGAAFF. The whole variable domain, remainder taken from reference TRBV7-3 and TRBJ1-1, is GAGVSQTPSNKVTEKGKYVELRCDPISGHTALYWYRQSLGQGPEFLIYFQGTGAADDSGLPNDRFFAVRPEGSVSTLKIQRTERGDSAVYLCASSSQTGAAFFGQGTRLTVV.

J is TRBJ1-1 and V is TRBV5-3; D call uncertain. TRBV5-3 is an ORF, with its function uncertain. This CDR3 is built from 15 residues. Trimming removed 4 bases from V and 3 bases from J, with 16 bases in between. CDR3 sequence reads: CARSGELGFDTEAFF. The CDR3 DNA is TGTGCCAGAAGCGGGGAGTTAGGTTTCGACACTGAAGCTTTCTTT.

The J gene is TRBJ2-7, the V gene TRBV28, with D tentatively TRBD2 (6 bases). The CDR3 extends over 16 amino acids. Germline CDR1 MDHEN, CDR2 SYDVKM. Trimming took 4 bases from V and 4 from J, leaving 20 bases between them. DNA for the CDR3: TGTGCCAGCAGTTCAGTTCAGGCGGGAAAGAGGTACGAGCAGTACTTC. Translated, it gives CASSSVQAGKRYEQYF.

V and J are TRBV6-5 and TRBJ1-1; 10 bases fit TRBD1. Germline V lookup: CDR1 MNHEY, CDR2 SVGAGI. The length of the CDR3 is 13 residues. J gave up 5 bases and V 6 bases, and 3 bases lay outside the gene matches. The CDR3 region has the DNA TGTGCCAGCAGGACAGGGGGCTCTACTGAAGCTTTCTTT. This translates into CASRTGGSTEAFF.

The chain's CDR3 is CASSLNSGRADTQYF. For the CDR3, the DNA is TGTGCCAGCAGCTTAAATAGCGGGAGGGCAGATACGCAGTATTTT. The chain is built from TRBV7-2 and TRBJ2-3, with 11 bases matching TRBD2. This CDR3 is 15 amino acids long. The germline CDR1 and CDR2 sequences are SGHTA and FQGNSA. The J segment lost 4 bases and the V segment lost 2 bases, leaving 2 bases of the junction unmatched.

The rearrangement joins TRBV28 to TRBJ2-1; 9 bases fit TRBD2. Trimming at V came to 5 bases and at J to 8 bases, leaving 7 bases not matched to a gene. The CDR3 is made up of 14 amino acids. Germline V CDR1 and CDR2: MDHEN, SYDVKM. The CDR3 nucleotides read TGTGCCAGCAGTCCCCTAGCGGGACGGCATGAGCAGTTCTTC. The encoded protein is CASSPLAGRHEQFF.